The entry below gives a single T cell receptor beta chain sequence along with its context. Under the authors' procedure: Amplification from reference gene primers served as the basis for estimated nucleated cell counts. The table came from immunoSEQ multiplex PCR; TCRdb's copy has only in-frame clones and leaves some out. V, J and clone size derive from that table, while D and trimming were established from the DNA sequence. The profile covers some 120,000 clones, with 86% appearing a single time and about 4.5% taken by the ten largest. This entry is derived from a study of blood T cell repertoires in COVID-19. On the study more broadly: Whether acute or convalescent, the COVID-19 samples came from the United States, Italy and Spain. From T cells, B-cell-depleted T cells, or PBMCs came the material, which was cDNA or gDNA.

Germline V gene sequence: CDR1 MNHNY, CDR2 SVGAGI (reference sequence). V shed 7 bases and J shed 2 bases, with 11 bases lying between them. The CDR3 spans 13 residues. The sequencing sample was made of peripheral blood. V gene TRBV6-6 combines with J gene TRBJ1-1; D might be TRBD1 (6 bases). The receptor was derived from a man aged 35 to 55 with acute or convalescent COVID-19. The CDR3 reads CASNYRANTEAFF. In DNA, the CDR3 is TGTGCCAGCAACTACAGGGCCAACACTGAAGCTTTCTTT.